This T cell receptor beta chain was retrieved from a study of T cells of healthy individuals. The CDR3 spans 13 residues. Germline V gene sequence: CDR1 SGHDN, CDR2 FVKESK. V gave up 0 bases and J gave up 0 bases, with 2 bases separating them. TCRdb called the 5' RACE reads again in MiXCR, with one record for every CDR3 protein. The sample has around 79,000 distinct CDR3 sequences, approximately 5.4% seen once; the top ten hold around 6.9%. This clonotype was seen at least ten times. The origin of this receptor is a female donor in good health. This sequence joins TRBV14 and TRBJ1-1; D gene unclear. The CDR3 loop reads CASSQEMNTEAFF. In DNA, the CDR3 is TGTGCCAGCAGCCAAGAGATGAACACTGAAGCTTTCTTT.